Each of the 3 T cell receptor beta chains below was sequenced from the same sample in a study of blood T cell repertoires in COVID-19. Generated by immunoSEQ multiplex PCR, the TCRdb table keeps only in-frame clones and is missing some. Of about 250,000 clones in the sample, around 86% were seen once. The sequencing sample was made of PBMCs or T cells enriched from blood (not recorded which). Receptor source: a woman between 50 and 59 years old who had recovered from COVID-19.

The chain carries TRBV10-1 and TRBJ2-1; D possibly corresponds to TRBD1 (6 bases). V was shortened by 10 bases and J by 6 bases, with 25 bases between the two germline ends. Germline V gives CDR1 WNHNN, CDR2 SYGVQD (reference sequence). The CDR3 spans 16 residues. The CDR3 region is CATTSGAGEFVNEQFF. In DNA form, the CDR3 reads TGCGCCACCACAAGTGGGGCAGGGGAGTTTGTCAATGAGCAGTTCTTC.

The J gene is TRBJ2-1, the V gene TRBV4-1; TRBD2 agrees at 7 bases. This CDR3 has 14 amino acids. The germline CDR1 and CDR2 sequences are MGHRA and YSYEKL. With 4 bases clipped from V and 7 bases from J, the junction kept 7 bases outside the gene matches. CDR3 nucleotides: TGCGCCAGCAGCCGGGTGGGCGGGAGAAATGAGCAGTTCTTC. Translating it yields CASSRVGGRNEQFF.

The rearrangement uses TRBV5-4 and TRBJ1-6; 9 nucleotides agree with TRBD1. The germline V gene encodes CDR1 SGHNT and CDR2 YYREEE (reference sequence). CDR3 length: 15 amino acids. Trimming at V came to 1 base and at J to 6 bases, leaving 2 bases not matched to a gene. CDR3 amino acids: CASSLWTGANSPLHF. The DNA for the CDR3 is TGTGCCAGCAGCTTGTGGACAGGGGCTAATTCACCCCTCCACTTT.